Listed below are T cell receptor beta chains from one sample, sequenced in a study of beta chain features in type 1 diabetes. Here immunoSEQ multiplex PCR was the method, and the copy in TCRdb shows in-frame clones only, minus some. The table has 970,000 or so clones, roughly a sixth seen once. The sequenced sample consisted of naive CD4+ T cells from blood. The receptors derive from a woman aged 18 to 35 in good health. The conserved cysteine and the conserved F or W are not part of the CDR3 here. The order of the fields is V gene, clone size, J gene, CDR3 protein. Rows may omit the clone size; those that give it use once, few, many or a size class.

>TRBV15|NA|TRBJ2-3
ATSREGTSGRSTDTQY
>TRBV7-9|NA|TRBJ2-3
ASSLTSGRADTQY
>TRBV9|NA|TRBJ2-2
ASSVGIRLAGEVGGELF
>TRBV27|NA|TRBJ2-1
ASSLRLAGGGYNEQF
>TRBV7-2|NA|TRBJ2-2
ASRRTGLNTGELF
>TRBV7-2|NA|TRBJ2-7
ASSRDTSSYEQY
>TRBV5-1|few|TRBJ2-1
ASSMDTGGSYNEQF
>TRBV19|NA|TRBJ1-2
ASSIGARNYGYT
>TRBV15|NA|TRBJ2-5
ATSKRREETQY
>TRBV7-9|few|TRBJ2-3
ASSHVASDTQY